Detailed here is one T cell receptor beta chain. The CDR3 extends over 14 amino acids. The trim removed 5 bases at V and 5 bases at J, leaving 5 bases unmatched. Germline CDR1 is LNHDA and CDR2 is SQIVND (reference sequence). The data derive from a study of regulatory T cells in long-lasting Graves disease. In the study overall: Newly diagnosed Graves' patients took antithyroid drugs under 3 months.

Time point in this sample: newly diagnosed GD, antithyroid drugs for less than 3 months. Following extraction of RNA from PBMCs, that RNA was used to make the TCR library. Graves' disease diagnoses followed American Thyroid Association guidelines. Investigators prepared the TCR beta libraries by applying iRepertoire HTBI primers and Arm-PCR of CDR3 regions. TCRdb reprocessed the multiplex PCR reads with MiXCR, giving one entry per CDR3 protein. The sample has 360,000 or so distinct CDR3 sequences, 16% seen once; the top ten hold 30%. These data also formed part of another study, on T cells in Graves' hyperthyroidism and ophthalmopathy. That source reports: Ophthalmopathy could be told apart from stable hyperthyroidism with a 13 V-J model.

The clonotype originates from a man in his forties with Graves disease. The sample was peripheral blood mononuclear cells (PBMCs), taken at new diagnosis, from a patient treated with antithyroid drugs. The gene calls are TRBV19 and TRBJ2-1, with 8 bases matching TRBD2. The CDR3 sequence is CASSRLATDNEQFF. The CDR3 region has the DNA TGTGCCAGTAGTCGACTAGCGACAGACAATGAGCAGTTCTTC.